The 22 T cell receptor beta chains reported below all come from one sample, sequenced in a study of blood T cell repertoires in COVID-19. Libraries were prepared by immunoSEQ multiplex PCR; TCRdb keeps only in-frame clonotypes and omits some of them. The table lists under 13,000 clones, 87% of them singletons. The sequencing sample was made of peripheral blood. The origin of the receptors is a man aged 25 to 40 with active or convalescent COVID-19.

The DNA for the CDR3 is TGTGCCAGCAGCGCGGGGGAGGCTAAACCCCGCGGCTCCATATATTTT. Residues: CASSAGEAKPRGSIYF. The chain uses TRBV9 and TRBJ1-3; a possible D gene is TRBD1 (5 bases). The CDR3 totals 16 residues. V gave up 3 bases and J gave up 11 bases, with 24 bases separating them. Germline CDR1 is SGDLS and CDR2 is YYNGEE. Looking up the rest from reference TRBV9 and TRBJ1-3 gives the full variable domain: DSGVTQTPKHLITATGQRVTLRCSPRSGDLSVYWYQQSLDQGLQFLIQYYNGEERAKGNILERFSAQQFPDLHSELNLSSLELGDSALYFCASSAGEAKPRGSIYFGEGSWLTVV.

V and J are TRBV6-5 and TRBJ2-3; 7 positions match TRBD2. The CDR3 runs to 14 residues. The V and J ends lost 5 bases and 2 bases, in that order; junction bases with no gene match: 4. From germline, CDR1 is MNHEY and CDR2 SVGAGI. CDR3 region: CASSRAGFTDTQYF. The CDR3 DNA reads TGTGCCAGCAGTAGAGCGGGATTCACAGATACGCAGTATTTT.

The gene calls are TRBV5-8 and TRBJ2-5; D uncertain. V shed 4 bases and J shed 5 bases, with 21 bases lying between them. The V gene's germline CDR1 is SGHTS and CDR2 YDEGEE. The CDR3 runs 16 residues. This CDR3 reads CASSPRSSRPGETQYF. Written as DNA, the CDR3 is TGTGCCAGCAGCCCTCGATCCAGCAGACCCGGGGAGACCCAGTACTTC.

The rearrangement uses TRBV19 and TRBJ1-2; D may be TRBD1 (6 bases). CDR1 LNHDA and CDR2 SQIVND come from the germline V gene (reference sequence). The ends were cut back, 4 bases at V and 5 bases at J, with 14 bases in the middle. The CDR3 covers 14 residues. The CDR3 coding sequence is TGTGCCAGTAGTAGCCGGGACAACACGTATGGCTACACCTTC. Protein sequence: CASSSRDNTYGYTF.

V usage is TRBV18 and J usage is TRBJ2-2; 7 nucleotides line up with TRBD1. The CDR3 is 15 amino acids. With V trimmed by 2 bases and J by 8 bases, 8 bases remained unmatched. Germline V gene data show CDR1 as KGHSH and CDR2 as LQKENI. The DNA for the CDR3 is TGTGCCAGCTCACCAAGACAGGGCCCTCAAGGGGAGCTGTTTTTT. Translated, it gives CASSPRQGPQGELFF.

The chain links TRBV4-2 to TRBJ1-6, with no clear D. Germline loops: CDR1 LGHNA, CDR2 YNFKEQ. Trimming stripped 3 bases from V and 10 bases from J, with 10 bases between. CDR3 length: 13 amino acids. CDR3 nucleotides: TGTGCCAGCAGCCAGCCACCGGGATCACCCCTCCACTTT. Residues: CASSQPPGSPLHF.

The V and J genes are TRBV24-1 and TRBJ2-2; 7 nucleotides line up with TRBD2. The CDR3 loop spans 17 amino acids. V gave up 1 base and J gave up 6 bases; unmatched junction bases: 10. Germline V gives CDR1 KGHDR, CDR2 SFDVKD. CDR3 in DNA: TGTGCCACCAGTGATTTATCTCCAGGGAGGGTCCCCGGGGAGCTGTTTTTT. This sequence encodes CATSDLSPGRVPGELFF.

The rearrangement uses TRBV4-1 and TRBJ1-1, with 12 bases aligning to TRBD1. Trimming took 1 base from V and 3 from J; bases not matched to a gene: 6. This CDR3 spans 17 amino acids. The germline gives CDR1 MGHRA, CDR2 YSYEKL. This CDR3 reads CASSQVGTGGWYTEAFF. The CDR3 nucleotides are TGCGCCAGCAGCCAAGTTGGGACAGGGGGCTGGTACACTGAAGCTTTCTTT.

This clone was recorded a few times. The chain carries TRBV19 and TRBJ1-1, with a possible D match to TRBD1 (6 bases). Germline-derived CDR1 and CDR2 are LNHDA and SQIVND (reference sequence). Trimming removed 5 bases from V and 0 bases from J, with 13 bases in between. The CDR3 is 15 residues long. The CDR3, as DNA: TGTGCCAGTAGTCTATACAGGGTCCTGAACACTGAAGCTTTCTTT. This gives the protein CASSLYRVLNTEAFF.

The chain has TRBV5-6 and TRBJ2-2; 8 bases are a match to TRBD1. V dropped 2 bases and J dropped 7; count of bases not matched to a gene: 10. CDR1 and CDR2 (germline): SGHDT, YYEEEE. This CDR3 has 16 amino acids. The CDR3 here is CASSFWRQGAVGELFF. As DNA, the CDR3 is TGTGCCAGCAGCTTTTGGAGGCAGGGGGCTGTCGGGGAGCTGTTTTTT.

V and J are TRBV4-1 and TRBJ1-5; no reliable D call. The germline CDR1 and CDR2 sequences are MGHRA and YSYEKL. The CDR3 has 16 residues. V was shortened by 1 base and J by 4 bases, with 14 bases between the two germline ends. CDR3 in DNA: TGCGCCAGCAGCCAAGGGCCAGCCGGGAGTAATCAGCCCCAGCATTTT. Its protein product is CASSQGPAGSNQPQHF.

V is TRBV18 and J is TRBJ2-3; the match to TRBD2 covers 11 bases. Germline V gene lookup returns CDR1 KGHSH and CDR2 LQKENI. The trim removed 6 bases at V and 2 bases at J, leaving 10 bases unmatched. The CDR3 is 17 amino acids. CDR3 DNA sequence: TGTGCCAGCTCCGGGACTAGCGGTTCCCCTAACACAGATACGCAGTATTTT. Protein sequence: CASSGTSGSPNTDTQYF.

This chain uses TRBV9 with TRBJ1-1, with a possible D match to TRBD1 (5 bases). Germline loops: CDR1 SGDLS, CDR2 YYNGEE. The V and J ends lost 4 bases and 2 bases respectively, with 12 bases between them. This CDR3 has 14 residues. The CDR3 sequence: CASSMGLDNTEAFF. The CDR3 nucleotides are TGTGCCAGCAGCATGGGACTGGACAACACTGAAGCTTTCTTT.

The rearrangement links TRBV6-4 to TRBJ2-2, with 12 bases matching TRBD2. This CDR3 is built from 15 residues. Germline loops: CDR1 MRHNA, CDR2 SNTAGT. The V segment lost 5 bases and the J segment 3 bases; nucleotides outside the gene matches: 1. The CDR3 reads CASSRLAGDTGELFF. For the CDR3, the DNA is TGTGCCAGCAGTCGACTAGCGGGGGACACCGGGGAGCTGTTTTTT.

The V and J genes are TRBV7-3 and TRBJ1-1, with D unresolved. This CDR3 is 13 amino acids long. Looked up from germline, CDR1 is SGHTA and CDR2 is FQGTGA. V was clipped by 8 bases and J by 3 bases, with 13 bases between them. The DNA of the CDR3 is TGTGCCAGCCGCAGGCAGGAGGACACTGAAGCTTTCTTT. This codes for CASRRQEDTEAFF.

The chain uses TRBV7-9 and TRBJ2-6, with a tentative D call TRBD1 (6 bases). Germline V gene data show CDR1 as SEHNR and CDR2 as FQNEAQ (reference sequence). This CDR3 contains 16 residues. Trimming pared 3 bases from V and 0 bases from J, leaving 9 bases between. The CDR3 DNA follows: TGTGCCAGCAGCTTGTACAGGGCCTCTGGGGCCAACGTCCTGACTTTC. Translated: CASSLYRASGANVLTF.

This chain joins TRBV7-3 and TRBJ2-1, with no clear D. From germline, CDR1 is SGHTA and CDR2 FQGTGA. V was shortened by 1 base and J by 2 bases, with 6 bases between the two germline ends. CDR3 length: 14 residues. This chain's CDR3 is CASSLSDTYNEQFF. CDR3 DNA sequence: TGTGCCAGCAGCTTAAGTGACACCTACAATGAGCAGTTCTTC.

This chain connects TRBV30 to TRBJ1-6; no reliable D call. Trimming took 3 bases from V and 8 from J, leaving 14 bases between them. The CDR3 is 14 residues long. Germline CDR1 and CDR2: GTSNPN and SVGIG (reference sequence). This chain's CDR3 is CAWRGGKGDSPLHF. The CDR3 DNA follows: TGTGCCTGGAGAGGAGGGAAAGGTGATTCACCCCTCCACTTT.

CDR3 sequence (DNA): TGTATGCCGGGGGAAATCGGCACAGATACGCAGTATTTT. As protein: CMPGEIGTDTQYF. The rearrangement links TRBV7-9 to TRBJ2-3; a weak D match, TRBD2 (6 bases). Germline-derived CDR1 and CDR2 are SEHNR and FQNEAQ (reference sequence). The CDR3 sequence is 13 residues long. Full variable domain (missing parts from reference TRBV7-9 and TRBJ2-3): DTGVSQNPRHKITKRGQNVTFRCDPISEHNRLYWYRQTLGQGPEFLTYFQNEAQLEKSRLLSDRFSAERPKGSFSTLEIQRTEQGDSAMYLCMPGEIGTDTQYFGPGTRLTVL.

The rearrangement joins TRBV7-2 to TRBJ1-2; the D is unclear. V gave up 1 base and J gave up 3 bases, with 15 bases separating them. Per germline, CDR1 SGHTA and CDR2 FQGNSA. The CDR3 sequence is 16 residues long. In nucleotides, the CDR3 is TGTGCCAGCAGCTTAGTTCCAGGTTACGTCGACTATGGCTACACCTTC. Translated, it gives CASSLVPGYVDYGYTF.

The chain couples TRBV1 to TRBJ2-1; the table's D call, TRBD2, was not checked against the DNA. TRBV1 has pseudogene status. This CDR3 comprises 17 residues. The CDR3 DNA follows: TGCACCAGCAGCCGCGTTAGCGGGGGGGGGCCCATAGGGAAGCAGTTCTTC. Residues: CTSSRVSGGGPIGKQFF.

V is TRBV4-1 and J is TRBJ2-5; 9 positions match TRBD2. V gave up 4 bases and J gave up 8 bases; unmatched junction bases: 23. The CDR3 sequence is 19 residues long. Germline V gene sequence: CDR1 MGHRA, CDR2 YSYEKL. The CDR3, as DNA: TGCGCCAGCAGCCCAGGCGGAGAAAGCGGGGGGACGGGGTCTTTTACCCAGTACTTC. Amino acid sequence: CASSPGGESGGTGSFTQYF.